This TCR beta chain emerged from a study of T cell responses to AZD1222 COVID-19 vaccine. About this clone itself: Its antigen is still unknown.

The germline gives CDR1 GTSNPN, CDR2 SVGIG (reference sequence). The CDR3 covers 14 residues. Trimming left V 2 bases short and J 2 bases short, with 13 bases between. Libraries were prepared by immunoSEQ multiplex PCR; TCRdb keeps only in-frame clonotypes and omits some of them. The sample holds 120,000 to 150,000 clones, approximately 89% seen once. Findings and caveats of the study: Among those given AZD1222, only 6 or 7 were seropositive at baseline. Donor demographics were predominantly white British with a female majority; clonal diversity may be underestimated. A reported finding is that nearly half of spike-specific TCRs target unmutated variant regions. Every sample of the repertoires postdated the peak T cell response.

Sequenced here: peripheral blood, sampled 28 days after the second AZD1222 dose. The V call is TRBV30, the J call TRBJ2-7, with TRBD1 as a possible D gene (6 bases). This clonotype was sampled from an adult who received the AZD1222 COVID-19 vaccine. The CDR3 loop is CAWSRGGSTYEQYF. The CDR3 DNA reads as TGTGCCTGGAGTCGAGGGGGATCGACCTACGAGCAGTACTTC.